This T cell receptor beta chain was captured by sequencing in a study of OX40 agonist ivuxolimab in advanced cancers. The study's findings and limits: Which antigen the expanded peripheral T cells recognized is unknown. The average count of expanded clones was higher among CD8+ T cells than among CD4+. Among some nonresponders, normalized T-cell clonal expansion was also low.

Points on this clone: Its antigen is not identified.

Blood sampling took place at baseline, cycle 4 day 1, and cycle 7 day 1. Clones were read by immunoSEQ multiplex PCR, and TCRdb kept only the in-frame ones, dropping some. The profile shows roughly 67,000 clones, roughly 92% of them singletons. The CDR3 consists of 14 residues. From germline, CDR1 is SGHTA and CDR2 FQGNSA. Trimming took off 5 bases at V and 2 bases at J, with 13 bases between the two ends. The chain links TRBV7-2 to TRBJ2-7; a possible D gene is TRBD1 (5 bases). The specimen was CD4+ or CD8+ T cells sorted from blood, collected in a trial of the OX40 agonist ivuxolimab. The receptor comes from an adult with an advanced solid tumor such as melanoma, head and neck, liver or kidney cancer. The CDR3 protein is CASSMTELAYEQYF. The CDR3 coding sequence is TGTGCCAGCAGCATGACAGAGTTGGCCTACGAGCAGTACTTC.